Listed here are 20 T cell receptor beta chains from one sample, sequenced in a study of shared clonotypes between healthy human individuals (dated by TCRdb to the early 2020s). The library was produced with the immunoSEQ multiplex PCR assay. Sourced from immuneACCESS, this table was stored by TCRdb with only in-frame sequences that have V and J called. A share of the clones is absent; for the studies checked, an unresolved V gene accounts for under half, and the remainder has no known explanation. The sample contains some 350,000 clones, approximately 79% of them found a single time. The top ten hold around a tenth of the sample. Sequenced sample: memory CD4+ T cells sorted from blood. The cell subset or site label on this specimen signifies: CD45RA-negative fraction. Receptors originate from a man aged 25-45 years in good health.

The CDR3 nucleotides are TGCAGCGTTGTTACCCCCAACATTGCGGAACAAGAGACCCAGTACTTC. It specifies CSVVTPNIAEQETQYF. The V call is TRBV29-1, the J call TRBJ2-5, with D uncertain. CDR1 is SQVTM, CDR2 ANQGSEA, per germline. The V gene lost 4 bases and the J gene lost 2 bases, with 20 bases spanning the gap. The CDR3 sequence is 16 residues long.

This chain connects TRBV5-4 to TRBJ2-1, with D perhaps matching TRBD2 (5 bases). V lost 3 bases to trimming and J lost 3 bases, with 16 bases between them. This CDR3 is built from 16 residues. Germline lookup yields CDR1 SGHNT and CDR2 YYREEE (reference sequence). The CDR3 nucleotides read TGTGCCAGCAGCTCCTATCCCCCAAGCGGCTACAATGAGCAGTTCTTC. It translates to CASSSYPPSGYNEQFF.

The V call is TRBV5-1, the J call TRBJ2-7; D might be TRBD1 (5 bases). Germline lookup yields CDR1 SGHRS and CDR2 YFSETQ. The CDR3 totals 14 residues. Trimming took 2 bases from V and 4 from J, leaving 13 bases between them. In DNA, the CDR3 is TGCGCCAGCAGCTTTCTCCCAGGGTTGTACGAGCAGTACTTC. Encoded protein: CASSFLPGLYEQYF.

The CDR3 nucleotides read TGTGCCAGCACCCGGGATGTGGAGGAAAAACTGTTTTTT. This codes for CASTRDVEEKLFF. This sequence joins TRBV2 and TRBJ1-4; D unclear. The germline CDR1 and CDR2 sequences are SNHLY and FYNNEI. This CDR3 is built from 13 residues. V lost 7 bases, J lost 8 bases, and 14 bases lay in between.

CDR3 sequence: CASSFGLAGVDTQYF. In DNA, the CDR3 is TGCGCCAGCAGCTTCGGACTCGCCGGGGTAGATACGCAGTATTTT. The chain carries TRBV5-1 and TRBJ2-3; a possible D gene is TRBD2 (5 bases). The CDR3 sequence is 15 residues long. Deletions cut 2 bases from V and 5 bases from J, with 15 bases between. Germline V gives CDR1 SGHRS, CDR2 YFSETQ.

The rearrangement uses TRBV30 and TRBJ1-1; D gene ambiguous. Germline CDR1 is GTSNPN and CDR2 is SVGIG (reference sequence). The CDR3 consists of 13 residues. V was clipped by 4 bases and J by 3 bases, with 12 bases between them. The CDR3 reads CAWNPRVDTEAFF. The CDR3, as DNA: TGTGCCTGGAATCCAAGGGTTGACACTGAAGCTTTCTTT.

This chain uses TRBV5-6 with TRBJ2-4, with D unresolved. This CDR3 comprises 15 residues. Trimming stripped 4 bases from V and 7 bases from J, with 18 bases between. Looked up from germline, CDR1 is SGHDT and CDR2 is YYEEEE. Written as DNA, the CDR3 is TGTGCCAGCAGCAAGGAACAAGGCCTGTTTAACATTCAGTACTTC. It is translated as CASSKEQGLFNIQYF. The variable domain in full, completed from reference TRBV5-6 and TRBJ2-4, reads DAGVTQSPTHLIKTRGQQVTLRCSPKSGHDTVSWYQQALGQGPQFIFQYYEEEERQRGNFPDRFSGHQFPNYSSELNVNALLLGDSALYLCASSKEQGLFNIQYFGAGTRLSVL.

This rearrangement joins TRBV14 to TRBJ2-6; possibly TRBD1 for D (6 bases). V was clipped by 5 bases and J by 0 bases, with 14 bases between them. CDR1 and CDR2 (germline): SGHDN, FVKESK. CDR3 length: 17 residues. The CDR3 sequence: CASSKPSTGSGANVLTF. The CDR3 DNA sequence: TGTGCCAGCAGCAAACCCTCGACAGGCTCTGGGGCCAACGTCCTGACTTTC.

The gene calls are TRBV21-1 and TRBJ2-1. TRBV21-1 is a listed pseudogene. CDR3 length equals 15 residues. The CDR3 DNA sequence: TGTGCCAGCAGCAAAGAAACCCATACCTACAATGAGCAGTTCTTC. Amino acids: CASSKETHTYNEQFF.

V usage is TRBV6-5 and J usage is TRBJ2-7; TRBD1 matches 10 bases. The CDR3 contains 14 residues. Germline values: CDR1 MNHEY, CDR2 SVGAGI. The J segment lost 0 bases and the V segment lost 6 bases, leaving 2 bases of the junction unmatched. In nucleotides, the CDR3 is TGTGCCAGCAGACGACAGGGGGCCTCCTACGAGCAGTACTTC. It codes for CASRRQGASYEQYF.

This clone was seen a few times. The chain uses TRBV9 and TRBJ2-5; 13 bases are a match to TRBD2. This CDR3 has 15 residues. Germline V CDR1 and CDR2: SGDLS, YYNGEE. The junction had 4 bases not matched to a gene; V was cut back by 4 bases and J by 4 bases. The CDR3 sequence: CASSPGTSGIETQYF. The CDR3 DNA reads as TGTGCCAGCAGCCCCGGGACTAGCGGGATAGAGACCCAGTACTTC.

Comment on this clone: The sample carries other DNA sequences with the same CDR3. The chain has TRBV18 and TRBJ1-2; D is possibly TRBD1 (6 bases). V was pared by 2 bases and J by 0 bases, with 10 bases between. CDR3 size: 15 residues. Germline CDR1 and CDR2: KGHSH and LQKENI. For the CDR3, the DNA is TGTGCCAGCTCACCAGCCACAGGGTCTAACTATGGCTACACCTTC. It codes for CASSPATGSNYGYTF.

J is TRBJ2-2 and V is TRBV2; D unclear. The CDR3 totals 15 residues. V shed 4 bases and J shed 2 bases, with 11 bases lying between them. CDR1 and CDR2 (germline): SNHLY, FYNNEI. The CDR3 DNA sequence: TGTGCCAGCAGTGGGAATCCTGTAAACACCGGGGAGCTGTTTTTT. This encodes CASSGNPVNTGELFF.

The chain joins TRBV10-3 to TRBJ2-3; no definite D call. Germline V gene sequence: CDR1 ENHRY, CDR2 SYGVKD. CDR3 length equals 11 residues. The V and J ends lost 7 bases and 6 bases respectively, with 8 bases between them. The CDR3 reads CAITQADTQYF. The CDR3 DNA reads as TGTGCCATCACCCAGGCGGATACGCAGTATTTT.

The chain has TRBV13 and TRBJ2-5, with 9 nucleotides matching TRBD1. J gave up 3 bases and V 6 bases, and 5 bases lay outside the gene matches. The germline V gene has CDR1 PRHDT and CDR2 FYEKMQ (reference sequence). The CDR3 consists of 14 residues. CDR3 in amino acids: CASRNRDREETQYF. The DNA of the CDR3 is TGTGCCAGCAGAAACCGGGACAGGGAAGAGACCCAGTACTTC.

The chain joins TRBV10-2 to TRBJ2-3, with 8 bases identical to TRBD2. Trimming took 6 bases from V and 4 from J; bases not matched to a gene: 9. CDR1 and CDR2 from the germline V gene are WSHSY and SAAADI. The CDR3 consists of 15 residues. CDR3 coding DNA: TGCGCCAGCAGCCCGGCGGGGGGAGGGGCAGATACGCAGTATTTT. Translation gives CASSPAGGGADTQYF.

The rearrangement links TRBV19 to TRBJ2-7, with D hard to call. In germline, CDR1 is LNHDA, CDR2 SQIVND (reference sequence). This CDR3 has 14 amino acids. V was clipped by 3 bases and J by 0 bases, with 9 bases between them. The CDR3 protein is CASSIGASSYEQYF. Here the CDR3 DNA reads TGTGCCAGTAGTATCGGTGCCTCCTCCTACGAGCAGTACTTC.

This sequence joins TRBV5-1 and TRBJ2-1; D may be TRBD2 (7 bases). Trimming stripped 3 bases from V and 8 bases from J, with 24 bases between. The CDR3 length is 17 residues. The germline CDR1 and CDR2 sequences are SGHRS and YFSETQ. The CDR3 protein is CASSWAGASSDRDEQFF. The CDR3 nucleotides read TGCGCCAGCAGCTGGGCGGGGGCTTCTAGCGATCGGGATGAGCAGTTCTTC.

The gene calls are TRBV18 and TRBJ1-2, with 8 bases fitting TRBD1. There are 16 residues in the CDR3. Germline trimming cut 0 bases from V and 1 base from J; bases unmatched to any gene: 4. Germline CDR1 KGHSH, CDR2 LQKENI. The CDR3 loop reads CASSPPVTGGNYGYTF. Written as DNA, the CDR3 is TGTGCCAGCTCACCACCGGTAACAGGGGGTAACTATGGCTACACCTTC.

V usage is TRBV4-2 and J usage is TRBJ2-7; D call uncertain. V dropped 0 bases and J dropped 3 bases, with 12 bases sitting between them. Looked up from germline, CDR1 is LGHNA and CDR2 is YNFKEQ. The CDR3 is 15 amino acids. CDR3 protein: CASSQDRTDDYEQYF. DNA for the CDR3: TGTGCCAGCAGCCAAGACAGGACGGACGACTACGAGCAGTACTTC.